Listed below are T cell receptor beta chains from one sample, sequenced in a study of HIV-infected patients and healthy controls. MiXCR, run by TCRdb on the 5' RACE reads, gives a single entry per CDR3 protein. The sample holds about 7,800 distinct CDR3 sequences; 6% to 7.5% are singletons and the top ten take about 20%. The specimen comprised blood, sampled before antiretroviral therapy. The receptor set was obtained from an adult with HIV infection. Both conserved end residues are part of each CDR3. D genes are given only for firm matches. For some rows the clone size is stated as once, few or many, or as a class when expanded; others skip it.

j_call,d_call,v_call,clone_size,cdr3_aa,cdr3_nt
TRBJ2-3,-,TRBV2,large,CASSVMPTDTQYF,TGTGCCAGCAGTGTTATGCCCACAGATACGCAGTATTTT
TRBJ2-1,-,TRBV5-4,few,CASSFHGENEQFF,TGTGCCAGCAGCTTTCACGGGGAGAATGAGCAGTTCTTC
TRBJ1-2,TRBD1,TRBV11-2,medium-sized,CASSPSRFRDRGFFYTGYTF,TGTGCCAGCAGCCCCTCCAGATTCCGGGACAGGGGATTCTTTTATACTGGCTACACCTTC
TRBJ2-5,TRBD2,TRBV12-3/TRBV12-4,many,CATRGGAGQETQYF,TGTGCCACCCGGGGGGGGGCTGGACAAGAGACCCAGTACTTC
TRBJ2-3,-,TRBV7-9,many,CASRADSADTQYF,TGTGCCAGCCGTGCTGACTCGGCAGATACGCAGTATTTT
TRBJ1-5,-,TRBV7-2,medium-sized,CASSSEADQPQHF,TGTGCCAGCAGTTCCGAAGCGGATCAGCCCCAGCATTTT
TRBJ2-1,-,TRBV29-1,many,CSVAPRDRNEQFF,TGCAGCGTTGCTCCCCGGGATAGAAATGAGCAGTTCTTC
TRBJ2-3,-,TRBV5-1,many,CASSGLSSTDTQYF,TGCGCCAGCAGCGGCCTTTCTAGCACAGATACGCAGTATTTT
TRBJ2-3,-,TRBV27,medium-sized,CASRIASRGEYRDTQYF,TGTGCCAGCAGAATAGCCTCCAGGGGCGAGTATCGAGATACGCAGTATTTT
TRBJ1-1,TRBD1,TRBV12-3/TRBV12-4,medium-sized,CASSRDRMKTEAFF,TGTGCCAGCAGTCGGGACAGGATGAAAACTGAAGCTTTCTTT
TRBJ2-5,-,TRBV5-5,many,CASSFLLYQETQYF,TGTGCCAGCAGCTTCCTCTTGTACCAAGAGACCCAGTACTTC
TRBJ2-2,TRBD2,TRBV12-3/TRBV12-4,large,CASSFAPFGWFGGGTGELFF,TGTGCCAGCAGCTTTGCCCCTTTTGGCTGGTTCGGGGGGGGGACCGGGGAGCTGTTTTTT
TRBJ1-1,TRBD1,TRBV10-3,many,CAISVGQGDTEAFF,TGTGCCATCAGTGTAGGGCAGGGGGACACTGAAGCTTTCTTT
TRBJ2-7,-,TRBV7-2,medium-sized,CASSSGAYEQYF,TGTGCCAGCAGCTCCGGGGCCTACGAGCAGTACTTC
TRBJ1-1,-,TRBV5-1,-,CASSLSGGETEAFF,TGCGCCAGCAGCTTGTCGGGGGGGGAAACTGAAGCTTTCTTT
TRBJ2-5,-,TRBV18,many,CASSRQGYQETQYF,TGTGCCAGCTCACGCCAGGGTTACCAAGAGACCCAGTACTTC
TRBJ1-2,TRBD1,TRBV12-3/TRBV12-4,medium-sized,CASSFIGRDRGIDGYTF,TGTGCCAGCAGTTTTATTGGTCGGGACAGGGGAATTGATGGCTACACCTTC
TRBJ2-3,TRBD2,TRBV6-1,many,CASSEAWSGGADTQYF,TGTGCCAGCAGTGAAGCCTGGAGCGGGGGAGCAGATACGCAGTATTTT
TRBJ2-1,TRBD2,TRBV7-2,many,CASSSSGASGVSSYNEQFF,TGTGCCAGCAGCTCCTCTGGGGCTAGCGGGGTAAGCTCCTACAATGAGCAGTTCTTC
TRBJ2-4,-,TRBV6-2/TRBV6-3,medium-sized,CASSFQHSKNIQYF,TGTGCCAGCAGTTTTCAACATTCCAAAAACATTCAGTACTTC
TRBJ1-2,-,TRBV20-1,many,CSARVWASGSPNYGYTF,TGCAGTGCTAGAGTTTGGGCGTCGGGCAGTCCTAACTATGGCTACACCTTC
TRBJ2-5,-,TRBV11-2,many,CASSLGLARLQETQYF,TGTGCCAGCAGCTTAGGTCTAGCCCGACTCCAAGAGACCCAGTACTTC
TRBJ2-5,-,TRBV29-1,medium-sized,CSVEGRDIQETQYF,TGCAGCGTTGAAGGGAGGGATATACAAGAGACCCAGTACTTC
TRBJ2-7,TRBD1,TRBV5-1,medium-sized,CASIPGTGPYEQYF,TGCGCCAGCATCCCCGGGACAGGGCCCTACGAGCAGTACTTC
TRBJ2-1,-,TRBV18,medium-sized,CASSPDSEQFF,TGTGCCAGCTCACCGGATAGTGAGCAGTTCTTC
TRBJ2-3,-,TRBV2,few,CASSEGTQRGTDTQYF,TGTGCCAGCAGTGAAGGGACCCAGCGGGGCACAGATACGCAGTATTTT
TRBJ2-1,-,TRBV4-3,many,CASSQGSANNYNEQFF,TGCGCCAGCAGCCAAGGCTCAGCGAACAACTACAATGAGCAGTTCTTC
TRBJ2-7,-,TRBV12-3/TRBV12-4,many,CASSPGLGWEQYF,TGTGCCAGCAGTCCGGGCCTAGGGTGGGAGCAGTACTTC
TRBJ2-1,TRBD1,TRBV3-1,many,CASSHRGPHNEQFF,TGTGCCAGCAGCCACAGGGGGCCCCACAATGAGCAGTTCTTC
TRBJ2-1,TRBD2,TRBV3-1,many,CASSQVSGGYNEQFF,TGTGCCAGCAGCCAAGTTAGCGGGGGCTACAATGAGCAGTTCTTC
TRBJ1-5,-,TRBV18,medium-sized,CASSPGVQPQHF,TGTGCCAGCTCACCAGGGGTTCAGCCCCAGCATTTT